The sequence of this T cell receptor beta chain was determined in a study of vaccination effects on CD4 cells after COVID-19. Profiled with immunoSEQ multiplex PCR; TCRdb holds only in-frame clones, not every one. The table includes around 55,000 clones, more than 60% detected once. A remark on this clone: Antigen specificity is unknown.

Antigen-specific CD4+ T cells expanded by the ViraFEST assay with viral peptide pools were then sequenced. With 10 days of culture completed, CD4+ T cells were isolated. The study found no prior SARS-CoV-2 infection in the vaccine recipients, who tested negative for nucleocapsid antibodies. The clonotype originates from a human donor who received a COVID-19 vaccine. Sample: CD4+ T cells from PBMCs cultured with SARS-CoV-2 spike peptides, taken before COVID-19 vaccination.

CDR3 in amino acids: CASSVGAGREKLFF. In nucleotides, the CDR3 is TGTGCCAGCAGCGTGGGGGCAGGAAGAGAAAAACTGTTTTTT. The V gene is TRBV9, the J gene TRBJ1-4, with D possibly TRBD1 on 6 matching bases. Germline lookup yields CDR1 SGDLS and CDR2 YYNGEE. V was clipped by 2 bases and J by 8 bases, with 13 bases between them. This CDR3 contains 14 residues.